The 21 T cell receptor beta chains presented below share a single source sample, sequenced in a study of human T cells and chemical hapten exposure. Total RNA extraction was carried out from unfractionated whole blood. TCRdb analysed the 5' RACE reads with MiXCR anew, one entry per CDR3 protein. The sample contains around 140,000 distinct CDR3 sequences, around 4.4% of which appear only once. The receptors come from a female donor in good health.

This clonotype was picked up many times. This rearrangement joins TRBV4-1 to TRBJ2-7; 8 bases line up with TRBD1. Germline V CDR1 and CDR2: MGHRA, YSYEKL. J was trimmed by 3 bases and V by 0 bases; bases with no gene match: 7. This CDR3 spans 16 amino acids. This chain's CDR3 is CASSQDLRTGNYEQYF. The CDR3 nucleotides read TGCGCCAGCAGCCAAGATCTGAGGACAGGGAACTACGAGCAGTACTTC.

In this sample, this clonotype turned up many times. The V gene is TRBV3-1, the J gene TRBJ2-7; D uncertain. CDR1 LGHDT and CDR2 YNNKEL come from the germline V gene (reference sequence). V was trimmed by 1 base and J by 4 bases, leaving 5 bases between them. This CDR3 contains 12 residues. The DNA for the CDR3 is TGTGCCAGCAGCCAAGGTCAGTACGAGCAGTACTTC. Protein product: CASSQGQYEQYF.

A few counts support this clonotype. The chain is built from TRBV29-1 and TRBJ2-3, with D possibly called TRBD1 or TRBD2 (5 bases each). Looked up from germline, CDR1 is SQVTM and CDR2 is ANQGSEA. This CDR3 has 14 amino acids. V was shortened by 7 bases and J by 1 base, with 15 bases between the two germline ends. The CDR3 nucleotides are TGCAGCGCCGACCGGGACCCCCGCACAGATACGCAGTATTTT. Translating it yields CSADRDPRTDTQYF.

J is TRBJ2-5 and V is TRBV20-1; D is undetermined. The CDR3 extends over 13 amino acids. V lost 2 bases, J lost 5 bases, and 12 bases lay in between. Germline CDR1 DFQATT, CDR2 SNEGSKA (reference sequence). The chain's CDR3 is CSARHSPPETQYF. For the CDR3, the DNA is TGCAGTGCTAGACATTCCCCCCCCGAGACCCAGTACTTC.

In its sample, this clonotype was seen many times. CDR3 loop: CASSLRGTVNEKLFF. The CDR3, as DNA: TGTGCCAGCAGCTTAAGGGGGACAGTTAATGAAAAACTGTTTTTT. The chain joins TRBV7-8 to TRBJ1-4; 7 bases map to TRBD1. In germline, CDR1 is SGHVS, CDR2 FQNEAQ. The CDR3 totals 15 residues. V trimming: 2 bases; J trimming: 4 bases; junction bases outside the gene matches: 4. Full variable domain (remainder filled in from reference TRBV7-8 and TRBJ1-4): GAGVSQSPRYKVAKRGQDVALRCDPISGHVSLFWYQQALGQGPEFLTYFQNEAQLDKSGLPSDRFFAERPEGSVSTLKIQRTQQEDSAVYLCASSLRGTVNEKLFFGSGTQLSVL.

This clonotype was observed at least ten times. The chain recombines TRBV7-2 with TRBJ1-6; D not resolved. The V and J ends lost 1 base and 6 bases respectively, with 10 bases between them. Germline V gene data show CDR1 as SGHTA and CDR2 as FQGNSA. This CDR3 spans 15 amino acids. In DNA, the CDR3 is TGTGCCAGCAGCTTAGAGGGTCTGCCTAATTCACCCCTCCACTTT. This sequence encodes CASSLEGLPNSPLHF.

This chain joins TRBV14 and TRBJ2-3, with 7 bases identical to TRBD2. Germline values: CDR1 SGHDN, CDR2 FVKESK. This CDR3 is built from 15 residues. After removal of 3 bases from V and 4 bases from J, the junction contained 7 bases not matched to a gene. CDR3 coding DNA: TGTGCCAGCAGCCACCAAGCGGGGATGGCAGATACGCAGTATTTT. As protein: CASSHQAGMADTQYF.

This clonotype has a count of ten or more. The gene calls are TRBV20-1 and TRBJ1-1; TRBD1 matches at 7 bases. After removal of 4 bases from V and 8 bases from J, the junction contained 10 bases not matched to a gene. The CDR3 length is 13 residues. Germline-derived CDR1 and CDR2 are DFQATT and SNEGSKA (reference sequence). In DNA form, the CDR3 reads TGCAGTGCTAACAGGGGAGGTGCGCTAGAAGCTTTCTTT. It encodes CSANRGGALEAFF.

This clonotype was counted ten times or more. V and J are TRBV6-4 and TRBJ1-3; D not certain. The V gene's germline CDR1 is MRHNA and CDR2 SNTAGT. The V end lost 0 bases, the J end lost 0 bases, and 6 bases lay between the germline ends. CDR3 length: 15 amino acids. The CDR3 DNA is TGTGCCAGCAGTGACTCGGGGAGCTCTGGAAACACCATATATTTT. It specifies CASSDSGSSGNTIYF.

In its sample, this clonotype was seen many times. The CDR3 bases are TGTGCCAGCAGCCGGAGAGTAACTAGCACAGATACGCAGTATTTT. Amino acid sequence: CASSRRVTSTDTQYF. The chain combines TRBV28 with TRBJ2-3; D is ambiguous. There are 15 residues in the CDR3. Per germline, CDR1 MDHEN and CDR2 SYDVKM. The V end was cut by 6 bases, the J end by 0 bases, with 13 bases between.

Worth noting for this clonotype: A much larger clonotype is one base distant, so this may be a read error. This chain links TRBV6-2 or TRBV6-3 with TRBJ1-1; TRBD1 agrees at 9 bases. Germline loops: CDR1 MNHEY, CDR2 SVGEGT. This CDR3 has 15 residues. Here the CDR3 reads CASSYVGQGLDEACF. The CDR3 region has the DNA TGTGCCAGCAGTTACGTGGGACAGGGATTGGATGAAGCTTGCTTT.

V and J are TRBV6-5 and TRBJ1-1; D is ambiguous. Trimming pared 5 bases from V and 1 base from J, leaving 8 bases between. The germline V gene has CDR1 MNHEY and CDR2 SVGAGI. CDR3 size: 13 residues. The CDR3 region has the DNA TGTGCCAGCAGTCGATCCACGAACACTGAAGCTTTCTTT. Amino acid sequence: CASSRSTNTEAFF.

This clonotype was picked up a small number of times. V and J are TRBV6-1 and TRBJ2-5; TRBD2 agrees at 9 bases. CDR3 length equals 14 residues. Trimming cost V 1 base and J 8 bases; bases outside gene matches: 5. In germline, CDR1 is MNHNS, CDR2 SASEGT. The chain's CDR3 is CASSEEGSGGTQYF. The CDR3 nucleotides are TGTGCCAGCAGTGAAGAAGGTAGCGGGGGAACCCAGTACTTC.

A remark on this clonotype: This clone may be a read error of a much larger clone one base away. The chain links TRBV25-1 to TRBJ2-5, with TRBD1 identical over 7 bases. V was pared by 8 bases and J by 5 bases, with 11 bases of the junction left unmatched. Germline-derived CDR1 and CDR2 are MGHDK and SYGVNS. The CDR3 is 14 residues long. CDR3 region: CASRRTGGRETQYF. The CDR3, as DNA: TGTGCCAGCCGTAGGACAGGCGGCCGCGAGACCCAGTACTTC.

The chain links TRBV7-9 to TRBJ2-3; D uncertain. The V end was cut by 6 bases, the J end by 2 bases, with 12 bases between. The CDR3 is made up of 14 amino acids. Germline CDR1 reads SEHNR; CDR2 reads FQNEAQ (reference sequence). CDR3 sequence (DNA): TGTGCCAGCAGACTTCGACAATACACAGATACGCAGTATTTT. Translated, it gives CASRLRQYTDTQYF.

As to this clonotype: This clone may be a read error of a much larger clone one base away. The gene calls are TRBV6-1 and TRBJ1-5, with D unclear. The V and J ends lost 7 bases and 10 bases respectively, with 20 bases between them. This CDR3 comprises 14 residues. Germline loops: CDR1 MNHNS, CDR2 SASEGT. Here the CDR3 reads CASNLRRRGHPQHF. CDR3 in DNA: TGTGCCAGCAACCTCCGGAGGAGAGGGCACCCCCAGCATTTT.

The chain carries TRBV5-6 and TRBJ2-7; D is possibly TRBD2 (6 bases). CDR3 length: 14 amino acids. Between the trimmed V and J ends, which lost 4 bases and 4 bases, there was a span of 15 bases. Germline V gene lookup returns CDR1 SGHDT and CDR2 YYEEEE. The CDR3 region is CASSPWRGRYEQYF. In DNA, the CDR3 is TGTGCCAGCAGCCCTTGGAGGGGCCGTTACGAGCAGTACTTC.

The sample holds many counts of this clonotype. In nucleotides, the CDR3 is TGCGCCAGCAGCTTGGAGGGAGTTTACAATGAGCAGTTCTTC. It yields the protein CASSLEGVYNEQFF. The chain combines TRBV5-1 with TRBJ2-1, with a tentative D call TRBD2 (5 bases). The CDR3 consists of 14 residues. The germline V gene has CDR1 SGHRS and CDR2 YFSETQ. V was shortened by 0 bases and J by 4 bases, with 8 bases between the two germline ends.

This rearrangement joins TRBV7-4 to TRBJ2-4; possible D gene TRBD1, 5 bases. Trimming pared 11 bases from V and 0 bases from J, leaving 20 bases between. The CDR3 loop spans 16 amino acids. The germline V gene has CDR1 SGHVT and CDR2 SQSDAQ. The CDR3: CAGASGLWIAKNIQYF. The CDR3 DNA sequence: TGTGCCGGGGCATCTGGGTTGTGGATAGCCAAAAACATTCAGTACTTC.

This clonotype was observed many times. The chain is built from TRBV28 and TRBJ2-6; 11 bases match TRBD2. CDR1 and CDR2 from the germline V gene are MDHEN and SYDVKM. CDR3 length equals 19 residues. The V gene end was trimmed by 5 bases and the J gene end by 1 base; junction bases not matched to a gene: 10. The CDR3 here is CASSKQPGLAVSGANVLTF. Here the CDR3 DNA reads TGTGCCAGCAGTAAACAGCCGGGACTAGCGGTGTCTGGGGCCAACGTCCTGACTTTC. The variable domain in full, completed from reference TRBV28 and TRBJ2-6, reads DVKVTQSSRYLVKRTGEKVFLECVQDMDHENMFWYRQDPGLGLRLIYFSYDVKMKEKGDIPEGYSVSREKKERFSLILESASTNQTSMYLCASSKQPGLAVSGANVLTFGAGSRLTVL.

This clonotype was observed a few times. In DNA form, the CDR3 reads TGTGCCAGCAGTTATAGTCTCCGCGGGGGGGATACCTACAATGAGCAGTTCTTC. This encodes CASSYSLRGGDTYNEQFF. This chain joins TRBV6-2 or TRBV6-3 and TRBJ2-1; 9 nucleotides match TRBD2. The CDR3 covers 18 residues. V shed 3 bases, J shed 2 bases, and the junction held 11 bases outside the gene matches. The germline CDR1 and CDR2 sequences are MNHEY and SVGEGT.